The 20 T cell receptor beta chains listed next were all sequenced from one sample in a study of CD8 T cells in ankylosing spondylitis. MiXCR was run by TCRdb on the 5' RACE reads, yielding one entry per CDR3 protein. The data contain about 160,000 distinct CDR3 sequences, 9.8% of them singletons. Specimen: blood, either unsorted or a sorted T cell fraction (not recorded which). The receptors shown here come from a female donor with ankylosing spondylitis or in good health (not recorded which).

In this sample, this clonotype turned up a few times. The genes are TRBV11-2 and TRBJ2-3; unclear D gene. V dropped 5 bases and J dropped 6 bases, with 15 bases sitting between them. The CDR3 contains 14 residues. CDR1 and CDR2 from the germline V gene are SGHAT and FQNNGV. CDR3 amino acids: CASSILPFGDTQYF. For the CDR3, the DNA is TGTGCCAGCAGCATCCTACCTTTTGGGGATACGCAGTATTTT.

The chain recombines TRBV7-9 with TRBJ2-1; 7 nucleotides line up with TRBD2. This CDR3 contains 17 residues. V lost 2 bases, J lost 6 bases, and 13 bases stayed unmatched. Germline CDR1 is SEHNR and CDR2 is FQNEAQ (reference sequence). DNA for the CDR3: TGTGCCAGCAGCTTAAGTAGCGGGCTTGACAAGCCCAATGAGCAGTTCTTC. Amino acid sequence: CASSLSSGLDKPNEQFF.

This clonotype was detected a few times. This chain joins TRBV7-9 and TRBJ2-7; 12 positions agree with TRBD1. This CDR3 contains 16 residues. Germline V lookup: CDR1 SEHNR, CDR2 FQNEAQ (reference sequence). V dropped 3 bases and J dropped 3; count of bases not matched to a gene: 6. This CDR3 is CASSLGGQGAYYEQYF. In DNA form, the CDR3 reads TGTGCCAGCAGCTTGGGGGGACAGGGGGCTTACTACGAGCAGTACTTC.

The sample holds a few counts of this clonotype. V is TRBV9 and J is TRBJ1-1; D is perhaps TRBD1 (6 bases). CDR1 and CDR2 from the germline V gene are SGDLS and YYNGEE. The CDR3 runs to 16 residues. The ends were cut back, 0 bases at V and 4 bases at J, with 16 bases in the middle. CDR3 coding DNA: TGTGCCAGCAGCGTAGAATCCGGGGGGCAAGTCACTGAAGCTTTCTTT. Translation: CASSVESGGQVTEAFF.

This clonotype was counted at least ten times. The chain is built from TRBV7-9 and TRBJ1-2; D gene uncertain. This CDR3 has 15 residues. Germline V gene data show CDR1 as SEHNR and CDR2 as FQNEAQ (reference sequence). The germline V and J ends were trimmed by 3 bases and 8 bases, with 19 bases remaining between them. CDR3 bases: TGTGCCAGCAGCTTTGGTGCCCAGCCACCCGAGGGCTACACCTTC. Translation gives CASSFGAQPPEGYTF.

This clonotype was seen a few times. CDR3 bases: TGTGCCAGCAGCTTCGCCACAGGGGACTATGGCTACACCTTC. This codes for CASSFATGDYGYTF. J is TRBJ1-2 and V is TRBV7-6; 7 bases match TRBD1. J gave up 3 bases and V 3 bases, and 4 bases lay outside the gene matches. The V gene's germline CDR1 is SGHVS and CDR2 FNYEAQ. This CDR3 has 14 residues.

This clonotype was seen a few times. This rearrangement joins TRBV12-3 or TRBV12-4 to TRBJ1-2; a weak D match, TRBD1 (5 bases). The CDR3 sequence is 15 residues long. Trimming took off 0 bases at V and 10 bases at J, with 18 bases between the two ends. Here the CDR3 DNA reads TGTGCCAGCAGTTTAGCGACCGGGACCAAGAAGCTCTACACCTTC. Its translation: CASSLATGTKKLYTF.

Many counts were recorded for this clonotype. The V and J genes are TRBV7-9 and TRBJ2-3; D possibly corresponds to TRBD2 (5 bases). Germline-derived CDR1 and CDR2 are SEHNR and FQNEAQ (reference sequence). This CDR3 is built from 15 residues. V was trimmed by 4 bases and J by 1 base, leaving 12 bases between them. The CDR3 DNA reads TGTGCCAGCAGCTCTGAGGAGAGGGGCACAGATACGCAGTATTTT. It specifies CASSSEERGTDTQYF.

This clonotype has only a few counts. The CDR3 sequence: CASTLSGRAGDTQYF. The CDR3 region has the DNA TGTGCCAGCACCTTGAGCGGGAGGGCAGGAGATACGCAGTATTTT. The chain combines TRBV7-6 with TRBJ2-3; 10 nucleotides agree with TRBD2. Germline CDR1 SGHVS, CDR2 FNYEAQ. The ends lost 7 bases at V and 5 bases at J; junction bases unmatched: 9. This CDR3 has 15 residues.

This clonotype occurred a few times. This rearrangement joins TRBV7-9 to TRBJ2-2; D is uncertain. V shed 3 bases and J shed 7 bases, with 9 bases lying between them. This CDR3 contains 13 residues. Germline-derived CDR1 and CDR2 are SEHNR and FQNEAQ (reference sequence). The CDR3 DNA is TGTGCCAGCAGCTTTGGTTATCACGGGGAGCTGTTTTTT. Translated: CASSFGYHGELFF.

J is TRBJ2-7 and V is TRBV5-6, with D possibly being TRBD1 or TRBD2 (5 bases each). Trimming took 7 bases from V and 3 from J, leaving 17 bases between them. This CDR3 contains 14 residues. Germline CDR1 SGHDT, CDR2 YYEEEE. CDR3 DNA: TGTGCCAGCGAGGGACGTATCCCCCACTACGAGCAGTACTTC. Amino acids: CASEGRIPHYEQYF.

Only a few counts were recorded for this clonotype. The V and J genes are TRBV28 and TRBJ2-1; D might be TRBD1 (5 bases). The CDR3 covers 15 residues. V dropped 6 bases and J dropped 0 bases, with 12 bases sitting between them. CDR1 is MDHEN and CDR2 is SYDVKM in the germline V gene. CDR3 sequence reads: CASRETGSSYNEQFF. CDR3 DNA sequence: TGTGCCAGCAGGGAAACAGGAAGCTCCTACAATGAGCAGTTCTTC.

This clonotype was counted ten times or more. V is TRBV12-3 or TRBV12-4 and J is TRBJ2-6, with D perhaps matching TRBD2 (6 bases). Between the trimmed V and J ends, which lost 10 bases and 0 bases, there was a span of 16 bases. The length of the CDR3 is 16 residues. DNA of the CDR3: TGTGCCACCTGGGGAGGTAGAAACTCTGGGGCCAACGTCCTGACTTTC. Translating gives CATWGGRNSGANVLTF.

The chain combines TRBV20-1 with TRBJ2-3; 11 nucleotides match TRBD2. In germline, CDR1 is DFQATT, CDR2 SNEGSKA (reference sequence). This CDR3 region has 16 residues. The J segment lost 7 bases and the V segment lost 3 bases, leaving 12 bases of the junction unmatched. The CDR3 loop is CSARGLTSGIWNTQYF. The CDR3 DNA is TGCAGTGCTAGGGGCCTGACTAGCGGGATTTGGAATACGCAGTATTTT.

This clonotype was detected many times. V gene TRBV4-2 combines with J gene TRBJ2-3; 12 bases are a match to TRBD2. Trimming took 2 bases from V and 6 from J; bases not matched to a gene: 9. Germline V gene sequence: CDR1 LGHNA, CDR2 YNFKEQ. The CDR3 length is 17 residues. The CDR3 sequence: CASSQKTSGSVQDTQYF. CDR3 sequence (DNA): TGTGCCAGCAGCCAAAAGACTAGCGGGAGTGTGCAGGATACGCAGTATTTT.

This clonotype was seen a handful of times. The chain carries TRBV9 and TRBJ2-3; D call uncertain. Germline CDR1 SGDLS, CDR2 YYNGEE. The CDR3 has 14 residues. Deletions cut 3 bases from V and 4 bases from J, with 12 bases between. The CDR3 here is CASSGAVSADTQYF. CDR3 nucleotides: TGTGCCAGCAGCGGGGCCGTAAGTGCAGATACGCAGTATTTT.

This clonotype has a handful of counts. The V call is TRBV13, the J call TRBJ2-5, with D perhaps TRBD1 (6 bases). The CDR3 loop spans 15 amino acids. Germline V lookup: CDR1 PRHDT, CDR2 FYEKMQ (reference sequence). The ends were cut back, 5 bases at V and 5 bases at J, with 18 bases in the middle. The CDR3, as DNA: TGTGCCAGCAGCCCCAAACAGGGTGGCAGGGAGACCCAGTACTTC. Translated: CASSPKQGGRETQYF.

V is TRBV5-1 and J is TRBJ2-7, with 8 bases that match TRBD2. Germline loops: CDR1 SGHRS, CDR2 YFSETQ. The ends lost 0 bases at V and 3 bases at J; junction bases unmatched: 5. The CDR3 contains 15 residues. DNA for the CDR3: TGCGCCAGCAGCTTGGAGGCTAGCGGGTTCTACGAGCAGTACTTC. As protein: CASSLEASGFYEQYF.

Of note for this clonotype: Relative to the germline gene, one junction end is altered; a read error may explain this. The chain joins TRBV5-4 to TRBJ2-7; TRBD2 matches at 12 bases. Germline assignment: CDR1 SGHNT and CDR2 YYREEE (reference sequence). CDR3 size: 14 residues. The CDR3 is CATSGLAGSYEQYF. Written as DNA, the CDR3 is TGTGCCACCAGCGGACTAGCGGGATCCTACGAGCAGTACTTC.

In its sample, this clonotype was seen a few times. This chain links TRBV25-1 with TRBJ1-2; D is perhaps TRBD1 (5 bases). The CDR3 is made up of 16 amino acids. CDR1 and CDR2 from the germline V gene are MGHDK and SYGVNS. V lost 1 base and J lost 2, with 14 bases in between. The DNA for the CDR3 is TGTGCCAGCAGTGAATCGGGAACAGGTGCGAACTATGGCTACACCTTC. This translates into CASSESGTGANYGYTF.